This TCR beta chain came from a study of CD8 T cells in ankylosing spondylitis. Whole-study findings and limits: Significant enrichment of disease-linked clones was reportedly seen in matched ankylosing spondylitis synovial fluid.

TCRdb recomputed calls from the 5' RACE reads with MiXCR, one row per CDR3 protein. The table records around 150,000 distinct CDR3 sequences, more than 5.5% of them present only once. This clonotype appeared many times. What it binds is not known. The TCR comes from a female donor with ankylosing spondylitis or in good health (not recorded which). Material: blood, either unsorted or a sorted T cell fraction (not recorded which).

The CDR3 sequence is CASTPAYQETQYF. In DNA form, the CDR3 reads TGCGCCAGCACCCCGGCGTACCAAGAGACCCAGTACTTC. The chain employs TRBV5-1 and TRBJ2-5, with D uncertain. CDR3 length: 13 residues. Trimming left V 6 bases short and J 0 bases short, with 9 bases between. Germline CDR1 and CDR2: SGHRS and YFSETQ.